This TCR beta chain was found in a study of control samples from healthy donors and cancer patients. In germline, CDR1 is SGHRS, CDR2 YFSETQ. CDR3 length: 18 amino acids. J gave up 3 bases and V 0 bases, and 8 bases lay outside the gene matches. Here immunoSEQ multiplex PCR was the method, and the copy in TCRdb shows in-frame clones only, minus some. The data hold 98,000 or so clones, with approximately 81% observed a single time. Sequenced input: blood. The clonotype originates from a woman under 40 in good health. This chain uses TRBV5-1 with TRBJ2-3; 12 nucleotides match TRBD2. The CDR3 reads CASSLVSSGGAGTDTQYF. The CDR3 DNA follows: TGCGCCAGCAGCTTGGTGTCTAGCGGGGGGGCCGGGACAGATACGCAGTATTTT.